This TCR beta chain is drawn from a study of CD8 T cells in ankylosing spondylitis. Study observations and caveats: Ankylosing spondylitis blood appeared to be characterized by a TCR beta motif of under ten highly homologous variants. According to the report, clones linked to the disease were significantly enriched in matched synovial fluid samples taken from ankylosing spondylitis patients. Disease-linked clones were found to be CD8+ and relatively rare in peripheral blood.

This clonotype was detected many times. Its antigen is as yet unknown. This CDR3 has 14 amino acids. V was trimmed by 1 base and J by 1 base, leaving 8 bases between them. The germline V gene has CDR1 MNHEY and CDR2 SVGAGI. It was by quantitative 5'-RACE with molecular barcodes that TCR beta libraries were made. TCRdb redid the calling of the 5' RACE reads with MiXCR, one entry per CDR3 protein. The table includes some 330,000 distinct CDR3 sequences, less than 9.5% detected once. The TCR comes from a male donor with ankylosing spondylitis. V is TRBV6-5 and J is TRBJ2-7; D gene uncertain. The sequencing input was blood, either unsorted or a sorted T cell fraction (not recorded which). CDR3 coding DNA: TGTGCCAGCAGTTACTTATCCGGTTCCTACGAGCAGTACTTC. Amino acid sequence: CASSYLSGSYEQYF.